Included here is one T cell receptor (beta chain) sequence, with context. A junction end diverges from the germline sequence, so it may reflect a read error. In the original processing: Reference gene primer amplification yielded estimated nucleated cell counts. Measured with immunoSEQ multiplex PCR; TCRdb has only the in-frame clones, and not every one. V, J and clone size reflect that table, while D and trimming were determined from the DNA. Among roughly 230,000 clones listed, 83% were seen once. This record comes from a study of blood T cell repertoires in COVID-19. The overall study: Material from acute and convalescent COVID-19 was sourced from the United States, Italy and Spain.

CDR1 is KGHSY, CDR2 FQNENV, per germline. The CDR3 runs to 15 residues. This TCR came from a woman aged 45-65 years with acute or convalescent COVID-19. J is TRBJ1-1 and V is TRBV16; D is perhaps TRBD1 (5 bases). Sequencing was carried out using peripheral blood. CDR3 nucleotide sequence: TGTGCCAGCGGCCAAATGGGGCAGCTGAACACTGAAGCTTTCTTT. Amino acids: CASGQMGQLNTEAFF.